Listed below are T cell receptor beta chains from one sample, sequenced in a study of T cell changes during pregnancy in multiple sclerosis. The protocol was immunoSEQ multiplex PCR, while the TCRdb copy is restricted to in-frame clones and leaves out a portion. This sample yields approximately 80,000 clones, of which roughly 95% are seen a single time; approximately 0.75% belongs to the top ten. The specimen was peripheral blood, collected in the second trimester of pregnancy. The receptor set was obtained from a female donor in good health, enrolled as a control in a pregnancy study. Both conserved end residues are part of each CDR3. The D gene is left open where the match is weak. The size field is filled for only some rows; it gives once, few, many or a size class.

>TRBV13|-|TRBJ1-5|-
TGTGCCAGCAGCTTAGGCGTCCGGGGTGGGGGCAATCAGCCCCAGCATTTT
CASSLGVRGGGNQPQHF
>TRBV18|-|TRBJ1-5|once
TGTGCCAGCTCACTTACTTCGCCGGGGGGGATGAGCAATCAGCCCCAGCATTTT
CASSLTSPGGMSNQPQHF
>TRBV4-3|-|TRBJ2-7|-
TGCGCCAGCAGCCAAGATCTATCGGGGTTTCCCTACGAGCAGTACTTC
CASSQDLSGFPYEQYF
>TRBV4-1|TRBD1|TRBJ1-1|few
TGCGCCAGCAGCCTACAGGGACAGAGTGCGATTGAAGCTTTCTTT
CASSLQGQSAIEAFF
>TRBV10-3|-|TRBJ1-1|-
TGTGCCATCAGTGAGTGGGCAGGAGGGATGAACACTGAAGCTTTCTTT
CAISEWAGGMNTEAFF
>TRBV6-5|TRBD1|TRBJ2-7|-
TGTGCCAGCAGTTACGTGGCAGGGGGTAGCGAGCAGTACTTC
CASSYVAGGSEQYF
>TRBV30|TRBD1|TRBJ1-5|-
TGTGCCTGGTCCGGCGTAGAGGGGGCTAGACAGCCCCAGCATTTT
CAWSGVEGARQPQHF
>TRBV6-1|TRBD1|TRBJ1-2|-
TGTGCCAGCAGTCCCGGGACAGGGGAGCGAAGGGGCTACACCTTC
CASSPGTGERRGYTF
>TRBV29-1|TRBD2|TRBJ2-3|-
TGCAGCGTCGTTCCGGGACTAGCTACAGATACGCAGTATTTT
CSVVPGLATDTQYF
>TRBV5-6|TRBD1|TRBJ2-2|-
TGTGCCAGCAGCCGGATGGACCAGGGGGCCACCGGGGAGCTGTTTTTT
CASSRMDQGATGELFF
>TRBV5-4|-|TRBJ1-1|-
TGTGCCAGCAGTAGAACGGGGGTGGTGAACACTGAAGCTTTCTTT
CASSRTGVVNTEAFF
>TRBV6-6|-|TRBJ1-2|-
TGTGCCACCAGTCGGGGAGCTAACTATGGCTACACCTTC
CATSRGANYGYTF
>TRBV20-1|-|TRBJ1-2|-
TGCAGTGCTAGGGGGGGTGGGAGTTACACCTTC
CSARGGGSYTF
>TRBV7-9|-|TRBJ1-4|-
TGTGCCAGCAGCTTAGGTACAGGCACTAATGAAAAACTGTTTTTT
CASSLGTGTNEKLFF
>TRBV10-2|TRBD2|TRBJ2-3|-
TGCGCCAGCCGACTAGCGGGCGGGGATACGCAGTATTTT
CASRLAGGDTQYF
>TRBV4-1|-|TRBJ1-4|-
TGCGCCAGCAGCCAAGATTCCCGGGGATCGAATGAAAAACTGTTTTTT
CASSQDSRGSNEKLFF
>TRBV5-4|TRBD1|TRBJ1-2|-
TGTGCCAGCAGTTCCGGACAGGGGGCGATTTCCTATGGCTACACCTTC
CASSSGQGAISYGYTF
>TRBV12-5|-|TRBJ2-6|-
TGTGCTAGTGGTTCGACAAGGGGATCTGGGGCCAACGTCCTGACTTTC
CASGSTRGSGANVLTF
>TRBV7-2|TRBD1|TRBJ1-4|-
TGTGCCAGCAGCTCTGGACAGGGAAGAGTTGAAAAACTGTTTTTT
CASSSGQGRVEKLFF
>TRBV4-1|-|TRBJ2-2|-
TGCGCCAGCAGCCGAATTGGGGGGGCGGTCACCGGGGAGCTGTTTTTT
CASSRIGGAVTGELFF
>TRBV7-2|-|TRBJ1-2|-
TGTGCCAGCAGCTTAGGGGGCAGCTATGCCTATGGCTACACCTTC
CASSLGGSYAYGYTF
>TRBV19|TRBD1|TRBJ1-4|-
TGTGCCAGTAGTGCCTCGGGACAGGGGGCGGTAACTAATGAAAAACTGTTTTTT
CASSASGQGAVTNEKLFF
>TRBV14|-|TRBJ1-1|-
TGTGCCAGCAGCCAAGATACGCCGGTGAACACTGAAGCTTTCTTT
CASSQDTPVNTEAFF
>TRBV5-6|-|TRBJ2-7|-
TGTGCCAGCAGCTTGGATAGGAGCTCCTACGAGCAGTACTTC
CASSLDRSSYEQYF
>TRBV15|TRBD2|TRBJ2-5|-
TGTGCCACCAGCAGAGATAATAAGGACCTCGGGGGGAGGGGCCAGTACTTC
CATSRDNKDLGGRGQYF
>TRBV30|TRBD1|TRBJ1-2|-
TGTGCCTGGAGTGTTAGCTCTACAGGGGTCTATGGCTACATCTTC
CAWSVSSTGVYGYIF
>TRBV2|-|TRBJ1-1|-
TGTGCCAGCAGGGTGACGTTGGGGGGAAACACTGAAGCTTTCTTT
CASRVTLGGNTEAFF
>TRBV7-9|-|TRBJ1-4|-
TGTGCCAGCACCAGTGAGGGCCTGGAAAAACTGTTTTTT
CASTSEGLEKLFF
>TRBV5-6|TRBD1|TRBJ1-6|-
TGTGCCAGCAGCTTTGGGACAGGGGATAATTCACCCCTCCACTTT
CASSFGTGDNSPLHF
>TRBV6-1|-|TRBJ1-1|-
TGTGCCAGCAGGGCAGGGCGTTTGGAAGCTTTCTTT
CASRAGRLEAFF
>TRBV4-3|TRBD1|TRBJ2-7|-
TGCGCCAGCAGCCAAGAAGCCCCCGGGACAGGAAGATCCGAGCAGTACTTC
CASSQEAPGTGRSEQYF
>TRBV9|TRBD1|TRBJ1-6|few
TGTGCCAGCAGCCCTTGGACAGGGGGCGGTAATTCACCCCTCCACTTT
CASSPWTGGGNSPLHF
>TRBV7-2|-|TRBJ2-7|-
TGTGCCAGCAGCTTACAGGGATACGAGCAGTACTTC
CASSLQGYEQYF
>TRBV4-3|TRBD1|TRBJ1-2|-
TGCGCCAGCAGCCAAGTGAACAGGGGACCCTATGGCTACACCTTC
CASSQVNRGPYGYTF
>TRBV19|TRBD1|TRBJ1-2|once
TGTGCCAGTAGTATCACAGGGGGCCCTAACTATGGCTACACCTTC
CASSITGGPNYGYTF
>TRBV9|TRBD1|TRBJ1-2|once
TGTGCCAGCAGCCTTAAGACAGGGCACTATGGCTACACCTTC
CASSLKTGHYGYTF
>TRBV4-2|TRBD2|TRBJ2-7|-
TGTGCCAGCAGTCGGACTAGCGGGGGCTACGAGCAGTACTTC
CASSRTSGGYEQYF
>TRBV11-2|TRBD1|TRBJ1-6|few
TGTGCCAGCAGCTTGGGGACAGGGAATTCACCCCTCCACTTT
CASSLGTGNSPLHF
>TRBV6-6|-|TRBJ2-3|-
TGTGCCAGCAGCGCGCGTGAGGATACGCAGTATTTT
CASSAREDTQYF
>TRBV4-3|TRBD1|TRBJ2-1|-
TGCGCCAGCAGCGGGACAGGGGGAGTGAATGAGCAGTTCTTC
CASSGTGGVNEQFF
>TRBV5-1|TRBD2|TRBJ2-3|-
TGCGCCAGCAGCTTGTCCGTAGCGGGGGGCCGATCAGATACGCAGTATTTT
CASSLSVAGGRSDTQYF
>TRBV30|-|TRBJ1-5|few
TGTGCCTGGAATAGGGGGATAGATCAGCCCCAGCATTTT
CAWNRGIDQPQHF
>TRBV11-3|-|TRBJ1-1|-
TGTGCCAGCAGCTCAACAGGGCGGAACACTGAAGCTTTCTTT
CASSSTGRNTEAFF
>TRBV9|-|TRBJ1-2|-
TGTGCCAGCAGCGTAGTAGGGGACATGAACTATGGCTACACCTTC
CASSVVGDMNYGYTF
>TRBV6-6|TRBD1|TRBJ1-5|-
TGTGCCAGCAGTGATACAGGGGGCAGCAATCAGCCCCAGCATTTT
CASSDTGGSNQPQHF
>TRBV30|-|TRBJ1-5|-
TGTGCCTGGGAGAAGGGGTTCGGTGTGGGCCATGGAAATCAGCCCCAGCATTTT
CAWEKGFGVGHGNQPQHF
>TRBV5-6|TRBD1|TRBJ1-1|-
TGTGCCAGCAGTTTTAGGACAGGGGGTAGGGTCAAGAACACTGAAGCTTTCTTT
CASSFRTGGRVKNTEAFF
>TRBV6-5|-|TRBJ2-7|-
TGTGCCAGCGGCCGAGGCTACGAGCAGTACTTC
CASGRGYEQYF
>TRBV4-1|-|TRBJ2-7|-
TGCGCCAGCAGCCAAGACGACAGGCCCTACGAGCAGTACTTC
CASSQDDRPYEQYF
>TRBV4-2|-|TRBJ1-1|-
TGTGCCAGCAGCCGAGGCGGATTGAACACTGAAGCTTTCTTT
CASSRGGLNTEAFF
>TRBV28|-|TRBJ1-2|-
TGTGCCAGCAGATCGGGGAACTATGGCTACACCTTC
CASRSGNYGYTF
>TRBV2|TRBD1|TRBJ1-2|-
TGTGCCAGCAGTACCGGGACAGGTCTTATGTATGGCTACACCTTC
CASSTGTGLMYGYTF
>TRBV5-1|-|TRBJ2-7|-
TGCGCCAGCAGCTTACCAGCCTACGAGCAGTACTTC
CASSLPAYEQYF
>TRBV7-2|-|TRBJ2-2|-
TGTGCCAGCAGCGGCGGGGCCGGGGAGCTGTTTTTT
CASSGGAGELFF
>TRBV4-3|-|TRBJ1-4|-
TGCGCCAGCAGCCAAGATTGGGCAGCTGACGAAAAACTGTTTTTT
CASSQDWAADEKLFF
>TRBV6-1|TRBD1|TRBJ1-3|-
TGTGCCAGCAGTGCTACAGGGGGCTCTGGAAACACCATATATTTT
CASSATGGSGNTIYF
>TRBV5-1|TRBD2|TRBJ2-3|-
TGCGCCAGCAGCTTGGCGGGGGGTCATACGGGCACAGATACGCAGTATTTT
CASSLAGGHTGTDTQYF